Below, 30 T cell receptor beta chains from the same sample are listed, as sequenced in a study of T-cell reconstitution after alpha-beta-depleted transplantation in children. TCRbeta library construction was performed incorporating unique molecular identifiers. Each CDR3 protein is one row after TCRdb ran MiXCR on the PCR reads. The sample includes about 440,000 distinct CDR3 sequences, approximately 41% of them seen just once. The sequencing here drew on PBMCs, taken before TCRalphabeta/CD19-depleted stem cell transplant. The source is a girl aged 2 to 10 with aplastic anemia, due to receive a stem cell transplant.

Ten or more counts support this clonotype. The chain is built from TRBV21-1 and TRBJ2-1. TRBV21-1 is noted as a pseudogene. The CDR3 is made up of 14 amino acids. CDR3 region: CASSGGLPYNEQFF. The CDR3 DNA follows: TGTGCCAGCAGCGGAGGGCTCCCTTACAATGAGCAGTTCTTC.

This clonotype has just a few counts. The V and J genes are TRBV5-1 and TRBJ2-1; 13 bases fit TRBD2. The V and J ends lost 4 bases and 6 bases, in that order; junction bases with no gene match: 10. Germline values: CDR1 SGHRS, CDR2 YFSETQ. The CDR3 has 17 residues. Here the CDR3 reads CASSRRLAGGAFNEQFF. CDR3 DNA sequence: TGCGCCAGCAGCCGTAGACTAGCGGGAGGTGCTTTCAATGAGCAGTTCTTC.

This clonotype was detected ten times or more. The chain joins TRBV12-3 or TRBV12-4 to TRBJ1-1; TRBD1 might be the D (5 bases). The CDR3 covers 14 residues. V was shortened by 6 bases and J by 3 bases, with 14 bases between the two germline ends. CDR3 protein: CASRGEEVDTEAFF. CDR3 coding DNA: TGTGCCAGCAGGGGGGAAGAGGTAGACACTGAAGCTTTCTTT.

The CDR3 DNA sequence: TGTGCCAGCAGCCCCGGACGGGCCTACGAGCAGTACTTC. This sequence encodes CASSPGRAYEQYF. The chain employs TRBV9 and TRBJ2-7; no definite D call. CDR3 length equals 13 residues. Germline V gives CDR1 SGDLS, CDR2 YYNGEE. The V gene lost 4 bases and the J gene lost 2 bases, with 10 bases spanning the gap.

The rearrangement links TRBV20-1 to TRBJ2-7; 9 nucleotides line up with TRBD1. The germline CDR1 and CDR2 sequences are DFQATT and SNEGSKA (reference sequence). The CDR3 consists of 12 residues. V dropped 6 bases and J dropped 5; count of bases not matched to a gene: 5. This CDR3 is CSAGDRDHEQYF. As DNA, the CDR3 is TGCAGTGCGGGGGACAGGGACCACGAGCAGTACTTC.

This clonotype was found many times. CDR3 loop: CASTGPRGLAAYNEQFF. In DNA, the CDR3 is TGTGCCAGTACGGGCCCCAGGGGACTAGCGGCCTACAATGAGCAGTTCTTC. The chain is built from TRBV11-2 and TRBJ2-1; 11 nucleotides align to TRBD2. CDR1 and CDR2 from the germline V gene are SGHAT and FQNNGV. This CDR3 is built from 17 residues. The V segment lost 9 bases and the J segment 2 bases; nucleotides outside the gene matches: 12.

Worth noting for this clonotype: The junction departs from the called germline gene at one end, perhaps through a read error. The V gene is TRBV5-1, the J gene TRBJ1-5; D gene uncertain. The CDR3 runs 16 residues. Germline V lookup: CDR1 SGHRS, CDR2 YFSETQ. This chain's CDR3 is CASSRGGTGSNQPQHF. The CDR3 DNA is TGCGCCAGCAGCCGAGGTGGTACGGGATCTAATCAGCCCCAACATTTT.

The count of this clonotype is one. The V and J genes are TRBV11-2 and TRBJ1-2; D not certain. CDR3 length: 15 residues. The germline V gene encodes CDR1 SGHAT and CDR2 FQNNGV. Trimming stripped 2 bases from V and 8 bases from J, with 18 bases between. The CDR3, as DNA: TGTGCCAGCAGCTTAAGCCAGATTCCCACCGCGGGCTACACCTTC. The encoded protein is CASSLSQIPTAGYTF.

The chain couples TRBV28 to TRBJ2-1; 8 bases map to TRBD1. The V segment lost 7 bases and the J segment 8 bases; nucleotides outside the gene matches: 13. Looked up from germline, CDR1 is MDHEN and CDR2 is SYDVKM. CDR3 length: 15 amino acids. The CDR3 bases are TGTGCCAGCACCCGAACGCAGGGGGCTTCGGATGAGCAGTTCTTC. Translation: CASTRTQGASDEQFF.

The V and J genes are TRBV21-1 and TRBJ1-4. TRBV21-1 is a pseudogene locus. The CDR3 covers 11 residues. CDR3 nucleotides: TGTGCCAGCAGCAATGATGAAAAACTGTTTTTT. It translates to CASSNDEKLFF.

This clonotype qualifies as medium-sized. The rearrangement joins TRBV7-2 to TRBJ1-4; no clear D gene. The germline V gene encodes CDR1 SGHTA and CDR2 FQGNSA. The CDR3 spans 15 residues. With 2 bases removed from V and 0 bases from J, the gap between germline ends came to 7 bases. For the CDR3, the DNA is TGTGCCAGCAGCTTAAGGCTTGCAACTAATGAAAAACTGTTTTTT. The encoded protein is CASSLRLATNEKLFF.

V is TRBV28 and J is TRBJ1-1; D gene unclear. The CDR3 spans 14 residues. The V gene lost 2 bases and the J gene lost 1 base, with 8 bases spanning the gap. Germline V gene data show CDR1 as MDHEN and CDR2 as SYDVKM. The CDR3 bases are TGTGCCAGCAGTTTACTGATACAGAACACTGAAGCTTTCTTT. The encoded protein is CASSLLIQNTEAFF.

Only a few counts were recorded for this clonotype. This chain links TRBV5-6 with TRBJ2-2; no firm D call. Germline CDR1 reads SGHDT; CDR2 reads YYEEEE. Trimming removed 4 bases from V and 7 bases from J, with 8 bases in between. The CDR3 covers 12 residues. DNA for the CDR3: TGTGCCAGCAGCCACACGGACGGGGAGCTGTTTTTT. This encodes CASSHTDGELFF.

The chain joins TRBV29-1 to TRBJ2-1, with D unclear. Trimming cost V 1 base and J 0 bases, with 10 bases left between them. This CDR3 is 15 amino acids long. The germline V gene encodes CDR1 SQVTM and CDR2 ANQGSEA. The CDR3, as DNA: TGCAGCGTTGAAGGAAGGTTTAGCTCCTACAATGAGCAGTTCTTC. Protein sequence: CSVEGRFSSYNEQFF.

Here the CDR3 reads CASSWGLPPYEQYF. CDR3 in DNA: TGTGCCAGCAGCTGGGGGTTGCCCCCCTACGAGCAGTACTTC. The gene calls are TRBV6-1 and TRBJ2-7, with D possibly being TRBD1 or TRBD2 (5 bases each). This CDR3 is built from 14 residues. Trimming took 6 bases from V and 2 from J, leaving 14 bases between them. Germline CDR1 is MNHNS and CDR2 is SASEGT.

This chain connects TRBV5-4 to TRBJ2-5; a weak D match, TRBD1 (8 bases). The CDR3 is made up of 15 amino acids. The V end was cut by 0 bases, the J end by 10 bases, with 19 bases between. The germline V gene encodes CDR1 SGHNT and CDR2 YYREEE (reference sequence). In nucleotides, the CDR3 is TGTGCCAGCAGCTTGGGGGGGGGACAGGTGGTGATCCAGTACTTC. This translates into CASSLGGGQVVIQYF.

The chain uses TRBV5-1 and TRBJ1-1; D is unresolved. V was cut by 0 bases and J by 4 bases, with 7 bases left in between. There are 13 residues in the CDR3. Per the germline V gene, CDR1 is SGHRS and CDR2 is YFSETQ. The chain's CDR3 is CASSLERGTEAFF. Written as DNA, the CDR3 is TGCGCCAGCAGCTTGGAGCGGGGCACTGAAGCTTTCTTT.

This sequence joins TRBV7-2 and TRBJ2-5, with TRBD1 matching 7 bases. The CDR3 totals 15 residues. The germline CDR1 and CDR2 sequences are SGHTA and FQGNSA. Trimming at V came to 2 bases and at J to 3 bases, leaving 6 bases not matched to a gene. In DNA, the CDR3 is TGTGCCAGCAGCTTATTAGGGGGCCCGAAAGAGACCCAGTACTTC. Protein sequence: CASSLLGGPKETQYF.

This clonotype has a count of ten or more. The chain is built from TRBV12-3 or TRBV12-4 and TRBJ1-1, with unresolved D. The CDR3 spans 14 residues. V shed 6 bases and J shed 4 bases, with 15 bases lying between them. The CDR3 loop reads CASSPPRGSTEAFF. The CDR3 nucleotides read TGTGCCAGCAGCCCTCCCCGTGGGAGCACTGAAGCTTTCTTT.

CDR3 in DNA: TGTGCCAGCAGTTTAGCAATGGTGGCGGGTCGCTCCACAGATACGCAGTATTTT. Protein: CASSLAMVAGRSTDTQYF. This sequence joins TRBV12-3 or TRBV12-4 and TRBJ2-3; a possible D gene is TRBD2 (5 bases). The CDR3 covers 18 residues. Trimming removed 0 bases at V and 2 bases at J, with 18 bases between.

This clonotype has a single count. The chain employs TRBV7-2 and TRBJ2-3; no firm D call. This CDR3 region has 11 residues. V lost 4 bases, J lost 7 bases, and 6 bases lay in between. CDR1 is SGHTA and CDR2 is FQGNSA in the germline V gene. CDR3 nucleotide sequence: TGTGCCAGCAGCTCCCACCATACGCAGTATTTT. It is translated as CASSSHHTQYF.

The CDR3 loop reads CSASSGSMSEQFF. The CDR3, as DNA: TGCAGTGCTAGTAGCGGGAGCATGAGTGAGCAGTTCTTC. The chain joins TRBV20-1 to TRBJ2-1; 9 nucleotides line up with TRBD2. J was trimmed by 9 bases and V by 3 bases; bases with no gene match: 6. The CDR3 consists of 13 residues. Per the germline V gene, CDR1 is DFQATT and CDR2 is SNEGSKA (reference sequence).

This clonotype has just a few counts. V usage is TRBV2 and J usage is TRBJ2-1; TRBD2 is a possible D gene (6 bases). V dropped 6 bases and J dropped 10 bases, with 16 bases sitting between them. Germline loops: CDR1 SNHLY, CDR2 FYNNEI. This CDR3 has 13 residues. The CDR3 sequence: CASSFSGDWEQFF. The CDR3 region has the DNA TGTGCCAGCAGCTTCTCGGGGGATTGGGAGCAGTTCTTC. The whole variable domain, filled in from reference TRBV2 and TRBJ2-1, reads EPEVTQTPSHQVTQMGQEVILRCVPISNHLYFYWYRQILGQKVEFLVSFYNNEISEKSEIFDDQFSVERPDGSNFTLKIRSTKLEDSAMYFCASSFSGDWEQFFGPGTRLTVL.

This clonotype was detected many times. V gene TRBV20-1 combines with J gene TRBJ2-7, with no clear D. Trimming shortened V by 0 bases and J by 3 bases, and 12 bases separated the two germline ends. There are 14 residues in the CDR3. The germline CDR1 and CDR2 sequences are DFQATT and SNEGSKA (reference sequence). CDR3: CSARDVAVGYEQYF. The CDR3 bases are TGCAGTGCTAGAGATGTAGCTGTGGGCTACGAGCAGTACTTC.

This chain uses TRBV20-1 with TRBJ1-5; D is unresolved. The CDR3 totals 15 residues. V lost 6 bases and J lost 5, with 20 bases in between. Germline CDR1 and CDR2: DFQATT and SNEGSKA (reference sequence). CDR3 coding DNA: TGCAGTGCCGTACCGCCCGGGAGAGGTGATCAGCCCCAGCATTTT. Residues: CSAVPPGRGDQPQHF.

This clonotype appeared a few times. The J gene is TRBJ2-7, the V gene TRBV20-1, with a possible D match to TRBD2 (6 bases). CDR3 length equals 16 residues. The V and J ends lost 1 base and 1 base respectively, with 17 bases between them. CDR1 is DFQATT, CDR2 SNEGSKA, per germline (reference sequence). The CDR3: CSARAFRTTNSYEQYF. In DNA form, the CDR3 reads TGCAGTGCTAGAGCGTTCAGGACTACCAATTCCTACGAGCAGTACTTC.

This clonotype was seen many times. In DNA, the CDR3 is TGCAGTGCTAGAAGGCGGGCGGGGGACGAGCAGTACTTC. This sequence encodes CSARRRAGDEQYF. The chain employs TRBV20-1 and TRBJ2-7; the match to TRBD2 covers 7 bases. The CDR3 is 13 residues long. Germline values: CDR1 DFQATT, CDR2 SNEGSKA (reference sequence). The J segment lost 5 bases and the V segment lost 2 bases, leaving 6 bases of the junction unmatched.

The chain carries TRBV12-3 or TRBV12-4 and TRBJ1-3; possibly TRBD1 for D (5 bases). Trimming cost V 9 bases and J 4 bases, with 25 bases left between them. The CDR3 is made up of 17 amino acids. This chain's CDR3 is CASRDFRGGLAGNTIYF. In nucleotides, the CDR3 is TGTGCCAGTCGGGACTTCCGGGGAGGCCTGGCCGGAAACACCATATATTTT.

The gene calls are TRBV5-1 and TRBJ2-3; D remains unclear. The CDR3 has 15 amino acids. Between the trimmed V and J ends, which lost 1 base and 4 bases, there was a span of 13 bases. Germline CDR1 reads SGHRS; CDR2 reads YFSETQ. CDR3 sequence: CASSLTDGSSDTQYF. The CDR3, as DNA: TGCGCCAGCAGCTTGACGGACGGAAGTTCAGATACGCAGTATTTT.

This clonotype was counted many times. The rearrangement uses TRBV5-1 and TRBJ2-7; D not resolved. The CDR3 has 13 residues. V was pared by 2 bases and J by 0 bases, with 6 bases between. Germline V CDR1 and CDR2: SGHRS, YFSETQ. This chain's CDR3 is CASSLTPSYEQYF. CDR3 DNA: TGCGCCAGCAGCTTAACTCCCTCCTACGAGCAGTACTTC. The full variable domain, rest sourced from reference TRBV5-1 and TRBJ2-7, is KAGVTQTPRYLIKTRGQQVTLSCSPISGHRSVSWYQQTPGQGLQFLFEYFSETQRNKGNFPGRFSGRQFSNSRSEMNVSTLELGDSALYLCASSLTPSYEQYFGPGTRLTVT.